The 18 T cell receptor beta chains below all came from one sample that was sequenced in a study of CD8 T cells in ankylosing spondylitis. MiXCR was run by TCRdb on the 5' RACE reads, yielding one entry per CDR3 protein. The sample lists about 130,000 distinct CDR3 sequences; about an eighth were seen once. The material sequenced was blood, either unsorted or a sorted T cell fraction (not recorded which). The receptors shown here come from a female donor with ankylosing spondylitis or in good health (not recorded which).

This clonotype was recorded at least ten times. The J gene is TRBJ1-1, the V gene TRBV28, with D unclear. The CDR3 contains 16 residues. Germline V gene lookup returns CDR1 MDHEN and CDR2 SYDVKM. V lost 5 bases and J 5 bases, leaving 21 bases between the germline ends. Here the CDR3 DNA reads TGTGCCAGCAGTCCGAGCCTCGGACGAGCGGGGACTGAAGCTTTCTTT. This translates into CASSPSLGRAGTEAFF.

This clonotype was counted at least ten times. The rearrangement joins TRBV5-1 to TRBJ1-4; tentatively, D is TRBD1 (6 bases). The CDR3 runs to 15 residues. Germline loops: CDR1 SGHRS, CDR2 YFSETQ. The V and J ends lost 5 bases and 3 bases respectively, with 14 bases between them. CDR3 region: CASSPPDSPNEKLFF. In nucleotides, the CDR3 is TGCGCCAGCAGTCCACCGGACAGCCCTAATGAAAAACTGTTTTTT.

This clonotype was seen only a few times. The chain's CDR3 is CAGKGGAGYEQYF. The DNA for the CDR3 is TGTGCCGGAAAAGGAGGGGCGGGTTACGAGCAGTACTTC. The chain joins TRBV27 to TRBJ2-7; TRBD2 might be the D (6 bases). The CDR3 covers 13 residues. Trimming removed 11 bases at V and 4 bases at J, with 18 bases between. The V gene's germline CDR1 is MNHEY and CDR2 SMNVEV (reference sequence).

This clonotype was seen a few times. V usage is TRBV5-6 and J usage is TRBJ2-7; the D gene is possibly TRBD1 (6 bases). The CDR3 is made up of 14 amino acids. Germline CDR1 reads SGHDT; CDR2 reads YYEEEE. V lost 5 bases to trimming and J lost 7 bases, with 19 bases between them. CDR3 in DNA: TGTGCCAGCAGAAGTGCCGGACAGCCCCTTGAGCAGTACTTC. It translates to CASRSAGQPLEQYF.

This clonotype was recorded many times. The V gene is TRBV5-1, the J gene TRBJ1-1; D possibly corresponds to TRBD1 (6 bases). The CDR3 is 15 residues long. The germline gives CDR1 SGHRS, CDR2 YFSETQ. V lost 0 bases and J lost 1, with 10 bases in between. The CDR3 nucleotides read TGCGCCAGCAGCTTGGAGGCAGGGGCGAACACTGAAGCTTTCTTT. It specifies CASSLEAGANTEAFF.

This clonotype appeared many times. V gene TRBV6-1 combines with J gene TRBJ1-4; possible D gene TRBD1, 6 bases. CDR3 length: 17 amino acids. Germline lookup yields CDR1 MNHNS and CDR2 SASEGT. The V end was cut by 6 bases, the J end by 4 bases, with 21 bases between. CDR3 DNA sequence: TGTGCCAGCAGCCTCAGGGATCCCGGGACACTTAATGAAAAACTGTTTTTT. Encoded protein: CASSLRDPGTLNEKLFF.

This clonotype was recorded at least ten times. The rearrangement uses TRBV12-3 or TRBV12-4 and TRBJ2-1; D is unclear. V dropped 5 bases and J dropped 7 bases, with 18 bases sitting between them. CDR3 length: 15 residues. The CDR3 loop reads CASSPPSWARNEQFF. The CDR3 DNA sequence: TGTGCCAGCAGTCCCCCTTCCTGGGCGAGAAATGAGCAGTTCTTC.

This clonotype has just a few counts. V usage is TRBV30 and J usage is TRBJ2-3, with D unresolved. Germline V gene lookup returns CDR1 GTSNPN and CDR2 SVGIG (reference sequence). This CDR3 spans 14 amino acids. V lost 4 bases to trimming and J lost 4 bases, with 15 bases between them. The CDR3 DNA is TGTGCCTGGAACAAGGGCCTTGGTGCAGATACGCAGTATTTT. Its protein product is CAWNKGLGADTQYF.

This clonotype was seen at least ten times. The chain recombines TRBV30 with TRBJ1-2; D gene uncertain. The CDR3 is 13 amino acids. In germline, CDR1 is GTSNPN, CDR2 SVGIG (reference sequence). Trimming removed 3 bases at V and 1 base at J, with 9 bases between. The CDR3 DNA sequence: TGTGCCTGGAGCGGTGGTGGTAACTATGGCTACACCTTC. Encoded protein: CAWSGGGNYGYTF.

This clonotype was recorded many times. The V gene is TRBV27, the J gene TRBJ1-5; tentatively, D is TRBD1 (5 bases). The CDR3 is 14 amino acids. V lost 2 bases and J 5 bases, leaving 10 bases between the germline ends. Germline V gene data show CDR1 as MNHEY and CDR2 as SMNVEV (reference sequence). The CDR3 loop is CASSLQGEDQPQHF. CDR3 coding DNA: TGTGCCAGCAGTTTACAAGGGGAAGATCAGCCCCAGCATTTT.

This clonotype was seen ten or more times. The chain uses TRBV4-2 and TRBJ1-1, with D possibly being TRBD1 (5 bases). Deletions cut 3 bases from V and 7 bases from J, with 12 bases between. The CDR3 extends over 13 amino acids. The germline V gene has CDR1 LGHNA and CDR2 YNFKEQ. In DNA, the CDR3 is TGTGCCAGCAGCCAGGGACGTGGGTTTGAAGCTTTCTTT. It translates to CASSQGRGFEAFF.

This clonotype showed up many times. The chain uses TRBV6-2 or TRBV6-3 and TRBJ2-7, with 11 bases fitting TRBD1. With 0 bases clipped from V and 6 bases from J, the junction kept 7 bases outside the gene matches. The CDR3 runs 16 residues. From germline, CDR1 is MNHEY and CDR2 SVGEGT. Written as DNA, the CDR3 is TGTGCCAGCAGTTACTCGAGGGACAGGGGGGTTGGCGAGCAGTACTTC. It translates to CASSYSRDRGVGEQYF.

This clonotype was recorded at least ten times. The junction shows a germline mismatch at one end, possibly a read error. The rearrangement links TRBV7-2 to TRBJ1-1; no clear D gene. The CDR3 runs 13 residues. Germline values: CDR1 SGHTA, CDR2 FQGNSA. CDR3 nucleotide sequence: TGTGCCAGCCGCTTCCAGGTGGGGACTGAAGCTTTCTTT. It codes for CASRFQVGTEAFF.

This clonotype was found many times. J is TRBJ2-2 and V is TRBV11-2; unclear D gene. The CDR3 consists of 15 residues. Germline CDR1 reads SGHAT; CDR2 reads FQNNGV. Between the trimmed V and J ends, which lost 5 bases and 4 bases, there was a span of 14 bases. The CDR3 DNA follows: TGTGCCAGCAGCGCAACTGTTTTGGGCACCGGGGAGCTGTTTTTT. Its translation: CASSATVLGTGELFF.

Note on this clonotype: The junction departs from germline at one end; a sequencing error may be responsible. The J gene is TRBJ2-1, the V gene TRBV29-1; 7 positions agree with TRBD2. The length of the CDR3 is 14 residues. Germline CDR1 is SQVTM and CDR2 is ANQGSEA. Here the CDR3 DNA reads TGCAGCGTTAAGGCGGGGGTGATCGACAATGTGCAGTCCTTC. Translation: CSVKAGVIDNVQSF.

Many counts were recorded for this clonotype. The chain recombines TRBV24-1 with TRBJ2-3, with 7 bases fitting TRBD2. The CDR3 is made up of 16 amino acids. J lost 6 bases, V lost 1 base, and 9 bases had no gene match. Germline CDR1 KGHDR, CDR2 SFDVKD. The CDR3 sequence: CATSDLAGRGVDTQYF. CDR3 bases: TGTGCCACCAGTGATTTAGCGGGAAGAGGAGTGGATACGCAGTATTTT.

This clonotype was counted at least ten times. V gene TRBV20-1 combines with J gene TRBJ2-5, with TRBD2 identical over 8 bases. CDR3 length: 13 residues. Germline V lookup: CDR1 DFQATT, CDR2 SNEGSKA (reference sequence). V dropped 1 base and J dropped 4; count of bases not matched to a gene: 2. The CDR3 reads CSARAAGVETQYF. Here the CDR3 DNA reads TGCAGTGCTAGAGCAGCGGGAGTAGAGACCCAGTACTTC.

This clonotype has a count of ten or more. This chain connects TRBV20-1 to TRBJ2-3; TRBD2 aligns across 8 bases. The trim removed 7 bases at V and 4 bases at J, leaving 1 base unmatched. Germline CDR1 reads DFQATT; CDR2 reads SNEGSKA (reference sequence). CDR3 length: 11 amino acids. CDR3 bases: TGCAGTGGGCGGGGGGCAGATACGCAGTATTTT. Translated, it gives CSGRGADTQYF.